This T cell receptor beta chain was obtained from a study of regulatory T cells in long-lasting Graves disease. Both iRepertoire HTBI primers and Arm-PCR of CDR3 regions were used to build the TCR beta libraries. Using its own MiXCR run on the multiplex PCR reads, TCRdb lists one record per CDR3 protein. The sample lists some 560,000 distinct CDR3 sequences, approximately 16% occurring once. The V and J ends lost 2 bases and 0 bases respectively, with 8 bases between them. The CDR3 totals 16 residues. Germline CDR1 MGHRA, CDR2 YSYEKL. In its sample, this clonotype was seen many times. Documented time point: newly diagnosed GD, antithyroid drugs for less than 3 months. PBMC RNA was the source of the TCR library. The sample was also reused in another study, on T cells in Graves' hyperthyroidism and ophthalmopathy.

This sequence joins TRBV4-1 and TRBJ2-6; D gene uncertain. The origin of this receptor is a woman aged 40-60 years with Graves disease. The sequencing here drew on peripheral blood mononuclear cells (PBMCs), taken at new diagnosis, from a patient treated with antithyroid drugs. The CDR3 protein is CASSQPGRSGANVLTF. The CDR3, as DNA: TGCGCCAGCAGCCAACCCGGACGCTCTGGGGCCAACGTCCTGACTTTC.